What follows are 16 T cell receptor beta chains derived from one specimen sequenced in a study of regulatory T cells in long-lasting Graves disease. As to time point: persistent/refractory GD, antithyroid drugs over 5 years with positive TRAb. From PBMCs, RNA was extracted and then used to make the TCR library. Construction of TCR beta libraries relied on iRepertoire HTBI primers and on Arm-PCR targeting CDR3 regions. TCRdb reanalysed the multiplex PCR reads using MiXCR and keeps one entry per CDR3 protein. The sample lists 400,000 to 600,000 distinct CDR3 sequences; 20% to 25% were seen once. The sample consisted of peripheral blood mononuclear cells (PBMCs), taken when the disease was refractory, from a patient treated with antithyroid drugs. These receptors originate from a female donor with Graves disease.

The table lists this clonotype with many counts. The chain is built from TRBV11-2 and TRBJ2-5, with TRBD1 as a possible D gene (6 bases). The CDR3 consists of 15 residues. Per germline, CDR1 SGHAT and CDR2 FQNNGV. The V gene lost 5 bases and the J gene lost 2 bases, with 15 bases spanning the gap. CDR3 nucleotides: TGTGCCAGCAGCCCCGGACAGCCGATACAAGAGACCCAGTACTTC. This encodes CASSPGQPIQETQYF.

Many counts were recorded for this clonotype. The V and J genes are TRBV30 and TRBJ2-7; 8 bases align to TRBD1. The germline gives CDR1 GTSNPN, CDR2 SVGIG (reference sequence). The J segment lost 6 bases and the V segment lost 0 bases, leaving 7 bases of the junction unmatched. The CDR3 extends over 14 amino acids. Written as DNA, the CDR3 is TGTGCCTGGAGTGTATCCAGGGGGCGCGGCGAGCAGTACTTC. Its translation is CAWSVSRGRGEQYF.

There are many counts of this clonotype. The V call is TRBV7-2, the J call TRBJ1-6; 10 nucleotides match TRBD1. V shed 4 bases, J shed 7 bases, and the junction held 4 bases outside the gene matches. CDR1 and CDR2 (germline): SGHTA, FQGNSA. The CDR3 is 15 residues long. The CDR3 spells CASSSRQGANSPLHF. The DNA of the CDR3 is TGTGCCAGCAGCTCCAGACAGGGGGCGAATTCACCCCTCCACTTT.

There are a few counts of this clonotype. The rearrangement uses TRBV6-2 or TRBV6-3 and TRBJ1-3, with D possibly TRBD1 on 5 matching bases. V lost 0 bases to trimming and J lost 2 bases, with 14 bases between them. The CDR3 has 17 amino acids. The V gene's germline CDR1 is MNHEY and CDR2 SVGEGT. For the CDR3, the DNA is TGTGCCAGCAGTTACTCGAGGGTAGGGGCTCCTGGAAACACCATATATTTT. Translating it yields CASSYSRVGAPGNTIYF.

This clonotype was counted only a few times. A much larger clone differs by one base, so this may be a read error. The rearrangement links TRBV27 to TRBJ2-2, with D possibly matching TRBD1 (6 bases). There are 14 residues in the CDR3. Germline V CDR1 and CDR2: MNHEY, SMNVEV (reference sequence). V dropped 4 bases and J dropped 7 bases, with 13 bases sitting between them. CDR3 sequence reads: CASSSPNRVGELFF. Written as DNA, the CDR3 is TGTGCCAGCAGTTCGCCGAACAGGGTCGGGGAGCTGTTTTTT.

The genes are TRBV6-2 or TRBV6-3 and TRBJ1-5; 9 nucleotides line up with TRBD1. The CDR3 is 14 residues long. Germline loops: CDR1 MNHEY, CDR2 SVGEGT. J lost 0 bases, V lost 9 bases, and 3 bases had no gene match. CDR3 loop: CASTGGLSNQPQHF. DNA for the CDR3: TGTGCCAGTACAGGGGGCCTTAGCAATCAGCCCCAGCATTTT.

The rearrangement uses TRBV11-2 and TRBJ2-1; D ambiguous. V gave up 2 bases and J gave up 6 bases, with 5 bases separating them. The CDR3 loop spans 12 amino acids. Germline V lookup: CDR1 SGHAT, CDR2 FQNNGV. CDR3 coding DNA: TGTGCCAGCAGCTTAAGGACCAATGAGCAGTTCTTC. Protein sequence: CASSLRTNEQFF.

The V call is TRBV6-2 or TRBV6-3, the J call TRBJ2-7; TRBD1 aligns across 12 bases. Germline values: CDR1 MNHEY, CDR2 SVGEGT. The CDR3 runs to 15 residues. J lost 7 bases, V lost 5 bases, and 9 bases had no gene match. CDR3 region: CASSRPGQGAREQYF. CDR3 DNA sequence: TGTGCCAGCAGTCGGCCGGGACAGGGGGCGCGGGAGCAGTACTTC.

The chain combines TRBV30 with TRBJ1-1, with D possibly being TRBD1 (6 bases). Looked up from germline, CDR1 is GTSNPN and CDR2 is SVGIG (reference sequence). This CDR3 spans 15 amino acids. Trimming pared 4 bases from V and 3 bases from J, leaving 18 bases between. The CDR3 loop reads CAWTDSRGGYTEAFF. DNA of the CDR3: TGTGCCTGGACCGACTCTCGGGGGGGCTACACTGAAGCTTTCTTT.

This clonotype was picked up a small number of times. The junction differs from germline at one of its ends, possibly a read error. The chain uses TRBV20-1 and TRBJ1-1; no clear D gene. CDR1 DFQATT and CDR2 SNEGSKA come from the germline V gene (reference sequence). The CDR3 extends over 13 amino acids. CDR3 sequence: CSASEGSNAEAFF. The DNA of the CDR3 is TGCAGTGCTAGTGAGGGCTCGAACGCTGAAGCTTTCTTT.

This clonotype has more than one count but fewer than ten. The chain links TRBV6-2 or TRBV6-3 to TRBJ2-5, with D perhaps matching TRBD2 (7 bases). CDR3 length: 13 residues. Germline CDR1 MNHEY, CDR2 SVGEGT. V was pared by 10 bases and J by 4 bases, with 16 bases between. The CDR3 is CATTRGGGETQYF. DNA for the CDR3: TGTGCCACCACAAGAGGGGGGGGAGAGACCCAGTACTTC.

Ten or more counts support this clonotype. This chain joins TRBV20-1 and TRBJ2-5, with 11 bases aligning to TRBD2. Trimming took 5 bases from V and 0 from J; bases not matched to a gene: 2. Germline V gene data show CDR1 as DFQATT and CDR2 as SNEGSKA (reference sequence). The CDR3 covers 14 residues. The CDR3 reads CSAVAGGYQETQYF. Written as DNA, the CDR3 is TGCAGTGCTGTAGCGGGAGGGTACCAAGAGACCCAGTACTTC.

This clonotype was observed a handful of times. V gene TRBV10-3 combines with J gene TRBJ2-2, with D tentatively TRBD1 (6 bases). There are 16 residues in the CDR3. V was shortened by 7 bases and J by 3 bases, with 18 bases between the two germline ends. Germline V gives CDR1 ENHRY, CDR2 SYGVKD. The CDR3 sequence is CAIKGDLGQYTGELFF. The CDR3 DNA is TGTGCCATCAAGGGGGATCTGGGGCAATACACCGGGGAGCTGTTTTTT.

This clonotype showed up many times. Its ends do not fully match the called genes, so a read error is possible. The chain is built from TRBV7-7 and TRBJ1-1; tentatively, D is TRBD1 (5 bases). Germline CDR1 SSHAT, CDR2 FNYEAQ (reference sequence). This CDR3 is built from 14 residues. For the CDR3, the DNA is TGTGCTAGCAGCTTAGCGTTCCAGGGCCCTGAAGCTTTCTTT. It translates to CASSLAFQGPEAFF.

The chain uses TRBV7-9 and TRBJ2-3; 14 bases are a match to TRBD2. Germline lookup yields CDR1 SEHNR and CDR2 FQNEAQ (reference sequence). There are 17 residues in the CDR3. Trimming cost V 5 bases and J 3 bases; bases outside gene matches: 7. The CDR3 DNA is TGTGCCAGCAGCCCCGGGACTAGCGGGAGTCGTACAGATACGCAGTATTTT. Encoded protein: CASSPGTSGSRTDTQYF.

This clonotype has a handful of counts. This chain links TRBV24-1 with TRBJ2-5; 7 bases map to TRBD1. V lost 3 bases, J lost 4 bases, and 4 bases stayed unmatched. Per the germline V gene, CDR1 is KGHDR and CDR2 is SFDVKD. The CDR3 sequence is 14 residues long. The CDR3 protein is CATSDRRGRETQYF. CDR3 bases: TGTGCCACCAGTGATCGCAGGGGGAGAGAGACCCAGTACTTC.